The 8 T cell receptor beta chains given below trace back to one sample, sequenced in a study of blood T cell repertoires in COVID-19. The table came from immunoSEQ multiplex PCR; TCRdb's copy has only in-frame clones and leaves some out. The sample has 30,000 to 35,000 clones; 85% are singletons. The sample comprised peripheral blood. The receptors were sampled from a man at least 80 years old with active COVID-19.

The chain combines TRBV18 with TRBJ1-1; 7 bases map to TRBD1. V shed 4 bases and J 5 bases; nucleotides not matched to a gene: 7. This CDR3 comprises 14 residues. CDR1 and CDR2 from the germline V gene are KGHSH and LQKENI. The CDR3 spells CASSRTGVGTEAFF. The CDR3 DNA is TGTGCCAGCTCACGTACAGGGGTTGGGACTGAAGCTTTCTTT.

The rearrangement uses TRBV2 and TRBJ2-1; 12 bases fit TRBD2. The germline CDR1 and CDR2 sequences are SNHLY and FYNNEI. The trim removed 6 bases at V and 8 bases at J, leaving 8 bases unmatched. The CDR3 consists of 15 residues. Here the CDR3 reads CASRVGLAGGHEQFF. DNA for the CDR3: TGTGCCAGCAGAGTTGGTCTAGCGGGGGGGCATGAGCAGTTCTTC.

This chain links TRBV5-4 with TRBJ2-7, with a tentative D call TRBD2 (7 bases). The CDR3 contains 15 residues. CDR1 and CDR2 from the germline V gene are SGHNT and YYREEE (reference sequence). Trimming pared 0 bases from V and 3 bases from J, leaving 13 bases between. CDR3 sequence (DNA): TGTGCCAGCAGCTTGGCGACGGGGGGCAACTACGAGCAGTACTTC. Protein sequence: CASSLATGGNYEQYF.

This clone was counted once. The J gene is TRBJ1-5, the V gene TRBV2; 8 bases map to TRBD1. Germline V gene lookup returns CDR1 SNHLY and CDR2 FYNNEI. The CDR3 length is 13 residues. Trimming took 5 bases from V and 7 from J; bases not matched to a gene: 4. As DNA, the CDR3 is TGTGCCAGCAGTCCGACAGGGGTACAGCCCCAGCATTTT. This encodes CASSPTGVQPQHF.

This chain connects TRBV4-3 to TRBJ2-4, with D possibly being TRBD2 (6 bases). Per the germline V gene, CDR1 is LGHNA and CDR2 is YSLEER. The CDR3 consists of 15 residues. Trimming took off 4 bases at V and 4 bases at J, with 14 bases between the two ends. This CDR3 is CASSPGSGGKNIQYF. CDR3 nucleotides: TGCGCCAGCAGCCCAGGATCCGGGGGAAAAAACATTCAGTACTTC.

The chain employs TRBV18 and TRBJ2-3, with D hard to call. V shed 6 bases and J shed 0 bases, with 16 bases lying between them. CDR1 and CDR2 from the germline V gene are KGHSH and LQKENI. CDR3 length equals 16 residues. CDR3 nucleotides: TGTGCCAGCTCGCCGCCATTCAGGCTAAGCACAGATACGCAGTATTTT. The encoded protein is CASSPPFRLSTDTQYF.

The rearrangement links TRBV4-3 to TRBJ2-5; TRBD2 matches 7 bases. J lost 1 base, V lost 2 bases, and 1 base had no gene match. Germline CDR1 is LGHNA and CDR2 is YSLEER. The CDR3 has 14 residues. In DNA, the CDR3 is TGCGCCAGCAGCCAAAGACTAGCCCAAGAGACCCAGTACTTC. This translates into CASSQRLAQETQYF.

The CDR3 region is CASGFNVAGGYNEQFF. The CDR3 DNA sequence: TGTGCTAGTGGTTTCAATGTAGCGGGGGGCTACAATGAGCAGTTCTTC. The chain recombines TRBV12-5 with TRBJ2-1, with 10 bases aligning to TRBD2. CDR3 length equals 16 residues. Germline lookup yields CDR1 LGHNT and CDR2 FRNRAP. With 3 bases clipped from V and 3 bases from J, the junction kept 5 bases outside the gene matches. The entire variable domain, with the rest obtained from reference TRBV12-5 and TRBJ2-1, is as follows: DARVTQTPRHKVTEMGQEVTMRCQPILGHNTVFWYRQTMMQGLELLAYFRNRAPLDDSGMPKDRFSAEMPDATLATLKIQPSEPRDSAVYFCASGFNVAGGYNEQFFGPGTRLTVL.